The clone carrying this T cell receptor beta chain is medium-sized within its sample. Its cognate antigen is unknown. TCRdb recomputed calls from the 5' RACE reads with MiXCR, one row per CDR3 protein. The data contain around 200,000 distinct CDR3 sequences, around 10% of them singletons. This entry comes from a study of identical twins. CDR1 is SGHAT and CDR2 is FQNNGV in the germline V gene. CDR3 length equals 14 residues. V was shortened by 0 bases and J by 5 bases, with 10 bases between the two germline ends. Study conclusions and caveats: Cross-sectional statistical analysis, not tracking of the same donors, underpinned the conclusions.

The chain recombines TRBV11-2 with TRBJ1-1; tentative D call: TRBD1 (5 bases). The specimen was memory (CD45RO+) T cells sorted from blood. This receptor was taken from a woman under 30 in good health. The chain's CDR3 is CASSLDVGGTEAFF. The CDR3 DNA follows: TGTGCCAGCAGCTTAGATGTTGGGGGAACTGAAGCTTTCTTT.